This record covers a single T cell receptor beta chain. The entry originates in a study of cytomegalovirus exposure and HLA in healthy donors. The CDR3 consists of 15 residues. The V gene lost 3 bases and the J gene lost 5 bases, with 11 bases spanning the gap. The germline gives CDR1 LNHDA, CDR2 SQIVND (reference sequence). Primers: 60 Vbeta forward and 13 Jbeta reverse. TCRdb's copy holds only in-frame clones and misses some; the assay was immunoSEQ multiplex PCR. The specimen's table records about 58,000 clones. This rearrangement joins TRBV19 to TRBJ1-6; D possibly corresponds to TRBD1 (5 bases). The TCR was taken from a woman between 18 and 29 years old in good health and CMV-seronegative. Sequencing was done on a sample of PBMCs. DNA for the CDR3: TGTGCCAGTAGTATGGGGCGGAATAATAATTCACCCCTCCACTTT. Protein product: CASSMGRNNNSPLHF.